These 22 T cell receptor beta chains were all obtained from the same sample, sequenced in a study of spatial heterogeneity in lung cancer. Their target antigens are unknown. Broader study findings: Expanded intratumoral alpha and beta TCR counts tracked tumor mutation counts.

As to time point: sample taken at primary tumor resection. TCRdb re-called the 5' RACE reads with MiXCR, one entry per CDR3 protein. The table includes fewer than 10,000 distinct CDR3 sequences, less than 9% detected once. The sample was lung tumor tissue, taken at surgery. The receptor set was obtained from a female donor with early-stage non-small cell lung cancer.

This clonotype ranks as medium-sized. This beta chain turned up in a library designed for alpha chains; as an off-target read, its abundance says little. CDR3 sequence: CASRDRLGNEKLFF. The CDR3 DNA reads as TGTGCCAGCAGGGATAGGCTGGGGAATGAAAAACTGTTTTTT. The chain recombines TRBV2 with TRBJ1-4; the D is unclear. Trimming shortened V by 6 bases and J by 5 bases, and 13 bases separated the two germline ends. The CDR3 is made up of 14 amino acids. Per the germline V gene, CDR1 is SNHLY and CDR2 is FYNNEI.

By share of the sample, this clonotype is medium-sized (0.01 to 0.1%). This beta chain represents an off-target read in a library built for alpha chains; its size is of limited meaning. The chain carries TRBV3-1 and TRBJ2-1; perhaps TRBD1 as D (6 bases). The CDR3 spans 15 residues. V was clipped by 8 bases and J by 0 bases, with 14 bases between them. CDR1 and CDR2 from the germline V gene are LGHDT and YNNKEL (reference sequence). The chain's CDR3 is CASATSRGSYNEQFF. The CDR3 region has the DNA TGTGCCAGCGCAACCAGCAGGGGCTCCTACAATGAGCAGTTCTTC.

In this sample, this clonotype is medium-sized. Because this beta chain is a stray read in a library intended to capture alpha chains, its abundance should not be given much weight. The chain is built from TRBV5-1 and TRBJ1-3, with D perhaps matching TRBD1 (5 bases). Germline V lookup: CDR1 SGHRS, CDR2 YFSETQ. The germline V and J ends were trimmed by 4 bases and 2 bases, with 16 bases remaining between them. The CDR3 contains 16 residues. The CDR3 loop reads CASSRIPTDTGNTIYF. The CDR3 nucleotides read TGCGCCAGCAGCCGGATTCCGACAGATACTGGAAACACCATATATTTT.

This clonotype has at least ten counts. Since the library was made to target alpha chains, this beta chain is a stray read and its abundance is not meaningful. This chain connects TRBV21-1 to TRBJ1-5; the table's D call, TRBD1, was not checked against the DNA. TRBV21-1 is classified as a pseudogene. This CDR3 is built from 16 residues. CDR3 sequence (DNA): TGTGCCAGCAGCAAAGCAGCCGGGGGTATCGATAAGCCCCAGCATTTT. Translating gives CASSKAAGGIDKPQHF.

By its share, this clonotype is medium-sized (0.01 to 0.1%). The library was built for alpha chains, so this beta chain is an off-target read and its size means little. The CDR3 loop reads CASSLEWEQYF. CDR3 coding DNA: TGTGCCAGCAGCTTAGAGTGGGAGCAGTACTTC. The V call is TRBV7-9, the J call TRBJ2-7; D is uncertain. Germline CDR1 is SEHNR and CDR2 is FQNEAQ (reference sequence). This CDR3 has 11 amino acids. V lost 1 base and J 7 bases, leaving 5 bases between the germline ends.

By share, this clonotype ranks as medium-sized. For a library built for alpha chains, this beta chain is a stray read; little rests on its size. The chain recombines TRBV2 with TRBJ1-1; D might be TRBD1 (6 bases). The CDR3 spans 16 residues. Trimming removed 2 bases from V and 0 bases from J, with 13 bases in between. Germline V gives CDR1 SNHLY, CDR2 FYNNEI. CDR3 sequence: CASSERGAGVNTEAFF. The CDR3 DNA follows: TGTGCCAGCAGTGAAAGGGGAGCAGGGGTGAACACTGAAGCTTTCTTT.

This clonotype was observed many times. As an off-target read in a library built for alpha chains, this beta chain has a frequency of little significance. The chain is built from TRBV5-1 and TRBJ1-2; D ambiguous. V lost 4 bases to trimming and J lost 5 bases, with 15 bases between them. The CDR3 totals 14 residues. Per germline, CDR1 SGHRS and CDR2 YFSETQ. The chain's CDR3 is CASSISPEMYGYTF. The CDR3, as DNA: TGCGCCAGCAGCATATCCCCTGAGATGTATGGCTACACCTTC.

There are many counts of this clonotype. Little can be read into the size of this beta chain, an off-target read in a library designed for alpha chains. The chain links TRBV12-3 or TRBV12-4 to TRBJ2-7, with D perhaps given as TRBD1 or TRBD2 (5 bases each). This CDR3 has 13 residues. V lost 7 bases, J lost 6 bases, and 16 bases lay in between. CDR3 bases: TGTGCCAGCACCATGACGGGACCAGGCGAGCAGTACTTC. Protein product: CASTMTGPGEQYF.

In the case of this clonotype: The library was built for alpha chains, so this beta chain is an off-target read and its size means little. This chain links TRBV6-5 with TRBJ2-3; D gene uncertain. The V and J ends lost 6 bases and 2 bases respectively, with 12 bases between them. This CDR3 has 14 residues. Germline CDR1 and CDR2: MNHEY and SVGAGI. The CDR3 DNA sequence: TGTGCCAGCAGCCTAGGTCAGGCCACAGATACGCAGTATTTT. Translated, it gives CASSLGQATDTQYF.

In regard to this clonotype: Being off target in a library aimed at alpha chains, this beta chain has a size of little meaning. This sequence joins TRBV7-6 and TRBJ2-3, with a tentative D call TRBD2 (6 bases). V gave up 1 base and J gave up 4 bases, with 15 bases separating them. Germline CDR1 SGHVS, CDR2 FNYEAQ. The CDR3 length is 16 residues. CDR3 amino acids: CASSLGRLGGSDTQYF. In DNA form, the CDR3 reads TGTGCCAGCAGCTTAGGTCGACTAGGAGGGTCAGATACGCAGTATTTT.

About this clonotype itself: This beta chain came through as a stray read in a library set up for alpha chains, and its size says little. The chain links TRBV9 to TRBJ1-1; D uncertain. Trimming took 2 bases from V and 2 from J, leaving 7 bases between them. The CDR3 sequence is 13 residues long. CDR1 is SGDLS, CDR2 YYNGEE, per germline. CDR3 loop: CASSVSGNTEAFF. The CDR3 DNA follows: TGTGCCAGCAGCGTTAGTGGAAACACTGAAGCTTTCTTT.

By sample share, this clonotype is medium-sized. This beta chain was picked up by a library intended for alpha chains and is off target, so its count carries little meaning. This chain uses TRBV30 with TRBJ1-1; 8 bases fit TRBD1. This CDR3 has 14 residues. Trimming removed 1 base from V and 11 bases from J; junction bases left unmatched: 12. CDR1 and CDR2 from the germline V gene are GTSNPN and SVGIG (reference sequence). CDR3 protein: CAWSEDRVVVTAFF. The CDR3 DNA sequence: TGTGCCTGGAGTGAGGACAGGGTAGTAGTAACGGCTTTCTTT.

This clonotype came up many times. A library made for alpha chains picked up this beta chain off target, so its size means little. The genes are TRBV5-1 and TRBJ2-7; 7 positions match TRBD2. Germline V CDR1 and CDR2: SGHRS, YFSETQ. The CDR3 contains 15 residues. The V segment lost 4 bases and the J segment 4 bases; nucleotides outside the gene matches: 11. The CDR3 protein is CASSPEGLPWYEQYF. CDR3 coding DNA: TGCGCCAGCAGCCCCGAGGGACTACCTTGGTACGAGCAGTACTTC.

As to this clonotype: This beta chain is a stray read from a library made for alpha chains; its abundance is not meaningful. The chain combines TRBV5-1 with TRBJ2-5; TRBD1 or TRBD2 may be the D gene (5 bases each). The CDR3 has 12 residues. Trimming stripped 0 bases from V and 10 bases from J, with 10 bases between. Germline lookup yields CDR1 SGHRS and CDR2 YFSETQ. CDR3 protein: CASSLEGDLQYF. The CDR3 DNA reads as TGCGCCAGCAGCTTGGAAGGGGACCTCCAGTACTTC.

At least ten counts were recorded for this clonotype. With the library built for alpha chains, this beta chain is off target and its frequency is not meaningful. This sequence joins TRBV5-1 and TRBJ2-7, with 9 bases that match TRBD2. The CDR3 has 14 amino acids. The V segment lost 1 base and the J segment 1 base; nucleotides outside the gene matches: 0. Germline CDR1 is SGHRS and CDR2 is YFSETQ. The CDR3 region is CASSLLAGSYEQYF. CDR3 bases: TGCGCCAGCAGCTTGCTAGCGGGGTCCTACGAGCAGTACTTC.

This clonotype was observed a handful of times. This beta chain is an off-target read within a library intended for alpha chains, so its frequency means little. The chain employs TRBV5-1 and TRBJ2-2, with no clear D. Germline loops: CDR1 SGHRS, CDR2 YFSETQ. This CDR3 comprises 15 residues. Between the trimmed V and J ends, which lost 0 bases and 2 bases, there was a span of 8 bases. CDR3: CASSLGLDNTGELFF. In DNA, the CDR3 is TGCGCCAGCAGCTTGGGGCTAGACAACACCGGGGAGCTGTTTTTT. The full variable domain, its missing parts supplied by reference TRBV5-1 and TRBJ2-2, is KAGVTQTPRYLIKTRGQQVTLSCSPISGHRSVSWYQQTPGQGLQFLFEYFSETQRNKGNFPGRFSGRQFSNSRSEMNVSTLELGDSALYLCASSLGLDNTGELFFGEGSRLTVL.

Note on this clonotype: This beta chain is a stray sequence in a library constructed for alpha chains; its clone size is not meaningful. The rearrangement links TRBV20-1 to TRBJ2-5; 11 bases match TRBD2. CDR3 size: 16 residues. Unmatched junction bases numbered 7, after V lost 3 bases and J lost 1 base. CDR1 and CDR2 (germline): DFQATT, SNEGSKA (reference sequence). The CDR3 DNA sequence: TGCAGTGCTAGCCTAGCGGGAGGCCCCTTCCAAGAGACCCAGTACTTC. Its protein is CSASLAGGPFQETQYF.

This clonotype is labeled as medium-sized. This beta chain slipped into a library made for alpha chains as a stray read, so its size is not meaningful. DNA for the CDR3: TGTGCCAGCAGCTTAATTCTGGGTCTGAATGGCTACACCTTC. It translates to CASSLILGLNGYTF. The V call is TRBV7-9, the J call TRBJ1-2; the D is unclear. Germline CDR1 and CDR2: SEHNR and FQNEAQ (reference sequence). The CDR3 contains 14 residues. Deletions cut 2 bases from V and 6 bases from J, with 13 bases between.

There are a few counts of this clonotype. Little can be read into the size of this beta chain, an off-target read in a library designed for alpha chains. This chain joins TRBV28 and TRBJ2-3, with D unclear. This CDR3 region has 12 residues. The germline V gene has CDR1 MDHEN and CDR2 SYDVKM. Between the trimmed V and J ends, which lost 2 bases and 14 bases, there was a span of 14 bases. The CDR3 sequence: CASSLMADRAYF. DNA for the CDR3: TGTGCCAGCAGTTTAATGGCGGACCGGGCGTATTTT. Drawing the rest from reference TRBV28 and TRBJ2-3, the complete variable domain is DVKVTQSSRYLVKRTGEKVFLECVQDMDHENMFWYRQDPGLGLRLIYFSYDVKMKEKGDIPEGYSVSREKKERFSLILESASTNQTSMYLCASSLMADRAYFGPGTRLTVL.

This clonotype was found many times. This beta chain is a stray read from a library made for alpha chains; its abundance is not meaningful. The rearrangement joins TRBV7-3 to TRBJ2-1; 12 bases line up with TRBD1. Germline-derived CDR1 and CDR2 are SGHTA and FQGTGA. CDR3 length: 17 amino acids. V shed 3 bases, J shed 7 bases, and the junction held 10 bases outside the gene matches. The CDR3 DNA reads TGTGCCAGCAGCTTCCCCCCCCGGGACAGGGGGCTGAATGAGCAGTTCTTC. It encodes CASSFPPRDRGLNEQFF. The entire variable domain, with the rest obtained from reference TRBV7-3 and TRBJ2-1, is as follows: GAGVSQTPSNKVTEKGKYVELRCDPISGHTALYWYRQSLGQGPEFLIYFQGTGAADDSGLPNDRFFAVRPEGSVSTLKIQRTERGDSAVYLCASSFPPRDRGLNEQFFGPGTRLTVL.

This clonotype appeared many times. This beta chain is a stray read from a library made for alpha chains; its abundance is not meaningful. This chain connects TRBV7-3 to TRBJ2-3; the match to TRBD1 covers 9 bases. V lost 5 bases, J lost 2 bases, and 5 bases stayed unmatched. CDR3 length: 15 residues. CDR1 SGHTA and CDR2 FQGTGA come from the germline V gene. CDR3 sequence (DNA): TGTGCCAGCAGCCGGGGACAGGGCGACACAGATACGCAGTATTTT. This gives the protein CASSRGQGDTDTQYF. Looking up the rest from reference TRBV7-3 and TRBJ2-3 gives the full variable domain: GAGVSQTPSNKVTEKGKYVELRCDPISGHTALYWYRQSLGQGPEFLIYFQGTGAADDSGLPNDRFFAVRPEGSVSTLKIQRTERGDSAVYLCASSRGQGDTDTQYFGPGTRLTVL.

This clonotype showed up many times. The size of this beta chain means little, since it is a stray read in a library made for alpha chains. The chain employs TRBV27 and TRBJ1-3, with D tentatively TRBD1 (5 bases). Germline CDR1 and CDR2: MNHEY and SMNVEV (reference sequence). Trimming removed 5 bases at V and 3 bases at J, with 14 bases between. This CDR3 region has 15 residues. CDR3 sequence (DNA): TGTGCCAGCAGTCTGTCGGGACGAGGTGGAAACACCATATATTTT. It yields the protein CASSLSGRGGNTIYF.